This TCR beta chain originates from a study of regulatory T cells in long-lasting Graves disease. Study-wide points: TRBV28, TRBJ1-2 and TRBJ2-5 were favored in persistent disease. Sample size was small, which may have lowered accuracy.

This clonotype was detected many times. As yet, its antigen is unknown. The time point: newly diagnosed GD, antithyroid drugs for less than 3 months. The TCR library was prepared using RNA isolated from PBMCs. Libraries of TCR beta came from iRepertoire HTBI primers plus Arm-PCR of CDR3 regions. TCRdb re-analysed the multiplex PCR reads in MiXCR, keeping a single row per CDR3 protein. The repertoire includes about 240,000 distinct CDR3 sequences, 20% of them detected once, and approximately 15% sits in the top ten. This CDR3 has 15 amino acids. The germline V and J ends were trimmed by 4 bases and 2 bases, with 13 bases remaining between them. The germline V gene has CDR1 SGHRS and CDR2 YFSETQ.

Sequenced here: peripheral blood mononuclear cells (PBMCs), sampled at new diagnosis, from a patient treated with antithyroid drugs. The sequence came from a female donor with Graves disease. The J gene is TRBJ2-1, the V gene TRBV5-1; D is uncertain. CDR3 nucleotide sequence: TGCGCCAGCAGCCCCTCCCTTCCTACCTACAATGAGCAGTTCTTC. Its protein is CASSPSLPTYNEQFF.